The 11 T cell receptor beta chains given below trace back to one sample, sequenced in a study of PD-L1 blockade in urothelial cancer. The method was immunoSEQ multiplex PCR; TCRdb's version includes in-frame clones alone and lacks a portion of them. The table lists more than 85,000 clones, around nine tenths of them singletons. Documented time point: pretreatment peripheral blood. The material sequenced was PBMCs, taken around atezolizumab (anti-PD-L1) treatment. The origin of the receptors is a man aged 60 to 75 with urothelial cancer.

This clone was counted between two and nine times. The CDR3 DNA reads as TGCGCCAGCAGCTCGACAGGGGGCGCAGCCTACGAGCAGTACTTC. As protein: CASSSTGGAAYEQYF. V and J are TRBV5-1 and TRBJ2-7; 10 nucleotides line up with TRBD1. The CDR3 extends over 15 amino acids. V gave up 3 bases and J gave up 2 bases; unmatched junction bases: 5. Germline V gene data show CDR1 as SGHRS and CDR2 as YFSETQ.

The V gene is TRBV4-1, the J gene TRBJ1-4; 9 bases line up with TRBD1. With 0 bases clipped from V and 0 bases from J, the junction kept 5 bases outside the gene matches. The germline gives CDR1 MGHRA, CDR2 YSYEKL. This CDR3 is 18 amino acids long. CDR3 sequence (DNA): TGCGCCAGCAGCCAAGATGACAGGGGGTTCACAACTAATGAAAAACTGTTTTTT. Residues: CASSQDDRGFTTNEKLFF.

Only one count was recorded for this clone. The rearrangement uses TRBV7-2 and TRBJ1-1, with 10 bases identical to TRBD1. The CDR3 spans 14 residues. V shed 4 bases, J shed 4 bases, and the junction held 3 bases outside the gene matches. CDR1 is SGHTA and CDR2 is FQGNSA in the germline V gene. CDR3 sequence reads: CASSWDRGGTEAFF. CDR3 in DNA: TGTGCCAGCAGCTGGGACAGGGGTGGCACTGAAGCTTTCTTT. The full variable domain, completed using reference TRBV7-2 and TRBJ1-1, is GAGVSQSPSNKVTEKGKDVELRCDPISGHTALYWYRQSLGQGLEFLIYFQGNSAPDKSGLPSDRFSAERTGGSVSTLTIQRTQQEDSAVYLCASSWDRGGTEAFFGQGTRLTVV.

This rearrangement joins TRBV19 to TRBJ2-3, with 12 bases aligning to TRBD2. Germline lookup yields CDR1 LNHDA and CDR2 SQIVND (reference sequence). The CDR3 runs to 17 residues. The V segment lost 7 bases and the J segment 2 bases; nucleotides outside the gene matches: 10. The chain's CDR3 is CASTTILAGGNTDTQYF. The CDR3 DNA reads as TGTGCCAGTACCACAATTCTAGCGGGAGGGAACACAGATACGCAGTATTTT.

V and J are TRBV5-6 and TRBJ2-5, with D maybe TRBD1 (6 bases). The CDR3 runs to 14 residues. The germline gives CDR1 SGHDT, CDR2 YYEEEE. The germline V and J ends were trimmed by 2 bases and 2 bases, with 10 bases remaining between them. CDR3 in amino acids: CASSFPGQQETQYF. The CDR3 nucleotides are TGTGCCAGCAGCTTCCCCGGACAGCAAGAGACCCAGTACTTC.

This chain uses TRBV7-9 with TRBJ1-2, with 7 bases lining up with TRBD1. V trimming: 5 bases; J trimming: 6 bases; junction bases outside the gene matches: 6. The CDR3 is 13 amino acids. The germline V gene has CDR1 SEHNR and CDR2 FQNEAQ (reference sequence). CDR3 DNA sequence: TGTGCCAGCAGCCTCGGGACAGAGGATGGCTACACCTTC. Its translation: CASSLGTEDGYTF.

The chain combines TRBV11-2 with TRBJ2-7, with TRBD2 matching 8 bases. The CDR3 is 14 amino acids. Germline loops: CDR1 SGHAT, CDR2 FQNNGV. The V and J ends lost 5 bases and 2 bases, in that order; junction bases with no gene match: 5. The chain's CDR3 is CASSQASGPYEQYF. The CDR3 DNA is TGTGCCAGCAGCCAGGCTAGCGGGCCCTACGAGCAGTACTTC.

This clone was counted between two and nine times. The CDR3 DNA reads TGTGCCAGCAGCGTATCACAGGGTGGGGAGGCTTTCTTT. Encoded protein: CASSVSQGGEAFF. The V call is TRBV7-2, the J call TRBJ1-1; a weak D match, TRBD1 (6 bases). Trimming removed 5 bases at V and 11 bases at J, with 18 bases between. CDR3 length equals 13 residues. Germline assignment: CDR1 SGHTA and CDR2 FQGNSA.

The chain carries TRBV11-1 and TRBJ2-7; 7 bases fit TRBD1. Germline CDR1 is SGHAT and CDR2 is FQDESV (reference sequence). The CDR3 loop spans 14 amino acids. Trimming took 5 bases from V and 6 from J; bases not matched to a gene: 10. As DNA, the CDR3 is TGTGCCAGCAGCACGGGACAGAAGGCTCCCGAGCAGTACTTC. Protein product: CASSTGQKAPEQYF.

The V and J genes are TRBV11-2 and TRBJ1-4; D is ambiguous. Germline assignment: CDR1 SGHAT and CDR2 FQNNGV. The CDR3 runs to 14 residues. The germline V and J ends were trimmed by 5 bases and 4 bases, with 11 bases remaining between them. The CDR3 sequence: CASSPLRLNEKLFF. CDR3 DNA: TGTGCCAGCAGCCCGCTTAGACTTAATGAAAAACTGTTTTTT.

This clone was counted a single time. CDR3 DNA sequence: TGTGCCAGCAGTGAAGCGGGGGGGAGGGTGGCTGCTTTCTTT. Amino acid sequence: CASSEAGGRVAAFF. This sequence joins TRBV6-1 and TRBJ1-1; D is possibly TRBD1 (5 bases). Between the trimmed V and J ends, which lost 0 bases and 11 bases, there was a span of 16 bases. This CDR3 comprises 14 residues. Germline V gives CDR1 MNHNS, CDR2 SASEGT.